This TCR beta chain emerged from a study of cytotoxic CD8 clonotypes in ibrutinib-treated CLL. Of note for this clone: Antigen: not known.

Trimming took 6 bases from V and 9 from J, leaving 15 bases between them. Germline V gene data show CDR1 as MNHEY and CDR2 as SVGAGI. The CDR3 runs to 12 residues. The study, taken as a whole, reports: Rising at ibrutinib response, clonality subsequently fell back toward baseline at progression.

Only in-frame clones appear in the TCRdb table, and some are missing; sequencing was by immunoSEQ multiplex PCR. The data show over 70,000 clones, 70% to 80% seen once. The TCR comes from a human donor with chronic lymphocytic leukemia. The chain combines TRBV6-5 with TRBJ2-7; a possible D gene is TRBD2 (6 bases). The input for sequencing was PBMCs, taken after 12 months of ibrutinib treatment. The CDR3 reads CASSNPAGRQYF. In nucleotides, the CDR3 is TGTGCCAGCAGCAACCCGGCGGGGAGGCAGTACTTC.